This T cell receptor beta chain derives from a study of blood T cells in healthy people across ages. General observations from the study: Conclusively comparing naive with antigen-experienced cells was impossible with unsorted PBMCs.

Caucasian, healthy and from Russia, the donors were aged between 6 and 90. Each sample used at least 7 million PBMCs. Total RNA was isolated from each sample in quantities of at least 6 micrograms. Primers used in a second PCR of roughly 7 to 12 cycles were a sample-barcoded 5' primer and a J-beta primer mix. One entry per CDR3 protein results from TCRdb running MiXCR on the 5' RACE reads. Here the sample spans roughly 1,500,000 distinct CDR3 sequences, almost 35% being singletons. The germline V gene has CDR1 MNHEY and CDR2 SMNVEV (reference sequence). The CDR3 runs to 17 residues. Trimming at V came to 3 bases and at J to 3 bases, leaving 11 bases not matched to a gene. As regards this clonotype: The target antigen is unknown.

The sequence was collected from a young woman in good health. This chain connects TRBV27 to TRBJ2-7; 10 positions agree with TRBD2. The material sequenced was blood. The CDR3 DNA reads TGTGCCAGCAGTTTCCGGGCTAGCGGGAGTGACGGCTACGAGCAGTACTTC. Translation: CASSFRASGSDGYEQYF.